Sequencing of this T cell receptor beta chain was carried out in a study of early T cells in non-severe SARS-CoV-2 infection. From the 5' RACE reads, TCRdb called clonotypes with MiXCR, one entry per CDR3 protein. The table lists approximately 66,000 distinct CDR3 sequences, approximately 13% of them singletons, with under 4.5% in the top ten. This clonotype occurred once. The antigen is undetermined. General observations from the study: VDJdb-based matching was biased toward anti-spike CD8 responses and missed private and CD4 specificities.

Trimming removed 7 bases at V and 0 bases at J, with 4 bases between. The CDR3 has 13 amino acids. Germline CDR1 and CDR2: MNHEY and SVGAGI. Sequenced: whole blood. The chain joins TRBV6-5 to TRBJ1-6; D gene unclear. The clonotype comes from an adult who was a healthcare worker with PCR-confirmed SARS-CoV-2 infection or an uninfected control (not recorded which). The CDR3 loop reads CASTGSYNSPLHF. The CDR3 DNA sequence: TGTGCCAGCACGGGCTCCTATAATTCACCCCTCCACTTT.